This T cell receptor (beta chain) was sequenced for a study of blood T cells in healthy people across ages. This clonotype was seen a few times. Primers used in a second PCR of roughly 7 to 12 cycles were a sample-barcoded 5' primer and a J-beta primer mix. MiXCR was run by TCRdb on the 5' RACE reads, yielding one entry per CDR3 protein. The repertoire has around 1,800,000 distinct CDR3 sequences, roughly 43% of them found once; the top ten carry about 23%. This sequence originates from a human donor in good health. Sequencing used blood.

The CDR3 region has the DNA TGTGCCAGCAAAAAGACAGGCCCGAACACTGAAGCTTTCTTT. It specifies CASKKTGPNTEAFF. The V gene is TRBV6-6, the J gene TRBJ1-1, with a possible D match to TRBD1 (6 bases). Germline assignment: CDR1 MNHNY and CDR2 SVGAGI (reference sequence). V was cut by 7 bases and J by 1 base, with 13 bases left in between. The CDR3 has 14 amino acids.